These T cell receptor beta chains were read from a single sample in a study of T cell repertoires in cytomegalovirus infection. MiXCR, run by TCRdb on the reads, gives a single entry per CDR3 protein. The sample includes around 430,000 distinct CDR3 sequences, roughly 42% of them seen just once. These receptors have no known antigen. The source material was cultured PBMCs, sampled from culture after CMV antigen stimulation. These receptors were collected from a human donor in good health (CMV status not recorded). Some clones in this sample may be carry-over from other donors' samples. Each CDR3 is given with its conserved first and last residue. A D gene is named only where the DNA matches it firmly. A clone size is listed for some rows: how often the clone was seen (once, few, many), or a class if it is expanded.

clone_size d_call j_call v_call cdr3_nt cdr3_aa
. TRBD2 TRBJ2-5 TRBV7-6 TGCGCCAGCAGCCCAAAAACGGCGGGAGGGTACCAAGAGACCCAGTACTTC CASSPKTAGGYQETQYF
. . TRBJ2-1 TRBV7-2 TGTGCCAGCAGCTTAGCGTTGGGGAGTCACAATGAGCAGTTCTTC CASSLALGSHNEQFF
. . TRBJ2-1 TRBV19 TGTGCCAGTACCTCAGGGTTTCTAGGTGAGCAGTTCTTC CASTSGFLGEQFF
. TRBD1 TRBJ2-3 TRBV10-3 TGTGCCATCAGTGAGCAGGGGGCAGCAGATACGCAGTATTTT CAISEQGAADTQYF
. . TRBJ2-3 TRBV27 TGTGCCAGCAGCTTCACCATACTAACGAGCACAGATACGCAGTATTTT CASSFTILTSTDTQYF
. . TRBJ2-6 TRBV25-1 TGTGCCAGCTGCTTAGGAGGGTTTGGGGCCAACGTCCTGACTTTC CASCLGGFGANVLTF
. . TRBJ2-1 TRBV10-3 TGTGCCATCAGTGACCTCAGGGGAAATGAGCAGTTCTTC CAISDLRGNEQFF
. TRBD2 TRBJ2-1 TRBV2 TGTGCCAGTAGGCGCGGGGGGGGGGGATACAATGAGCAGTTCTTC CASRRGGGGYNEQFF
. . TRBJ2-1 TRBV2 TGTGCCAGCAACCCAGGGTCTGGGGGCAATGAGCAGTTCTTC CASNPGSGGNEQFF
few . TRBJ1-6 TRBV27 TGTGCCAGCAGTTTATCGGGGGGTTCCTATAATTCACCCCTCCACTTT CASSLSGGSYNSPLHF
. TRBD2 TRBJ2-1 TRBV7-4 TGTGCCAGCAGCTTTGAAGCGGGGAATGAGCAGTTCTTC CASSFEAGNEQFF
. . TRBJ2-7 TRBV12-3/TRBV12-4 TGTGCCAGCAGTTCGGGGACCGCCTACGAGCAGTACTTC CASSSGTAYEQYF
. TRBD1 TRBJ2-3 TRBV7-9 TGTGCCAGCAGCTTACCGCTTGGGACAGGCCGCACAGATACGCAGTATTTT CASSLPLGTGRTDTQYF
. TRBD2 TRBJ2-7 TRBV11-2 TGTGCCAGCAGCACCCTCTCGCGGGAGGGCCCCTACGAGCAGTACTTC CASSTLSREGPYEQYF